Sequencing of this TCR beta chain was carried out in a study of blood T cell repertoires in COVID-19. Overall study context: The study drew acute and convalescent COVID-19 samples from the United States, Italy and Spain.

This table comes from immunoSEQ multiplex PCR, and its TCRdb copy is limited to in-frame clones, with some not included. The table records about 260,000 clones, 88% of them present only once. The age range of participants was about 18 to 100 years, with residence in under 25 US areas. Participants had their cohort set by participant-reported clinical history. The sample holds one count of this clone. Sequencing was performed on PBMCs or T cells enriched from blood (not recorded which). This receptor was taken from a woman between 35 and 50 years old with acute COVID-19.

CDR3 sequence: CASSQGPTGNYGYTF. In DNA form, the CDR3 reads TGTGCCAGCAGCCAAGGGCCTACAGGGAACTATGGCTACACCTTC. This sequence joins TRBV3-1 (or the pseudogene TRBV3-2) and TRBJ1-2, with D possibly matching TRBD1 (6 bases). In germline, CDR1 is LGHDT, CDR2 YNNKEL (reference sequence). Trimming cost V 1 base and J 2 bases, with 11 bases left between them. This CDR3 has 15 amino acids.